This TCR beta chain comes out of a study of control samples from healthy donors and cancer patients. The J segment lost 4 bases and the V segment lost 4 bases, leaving 8 bases of the junction unmatched. This CDR3 region has 16 residues. From germline, CDR1 is MNHEY and CDR2 SVGAGI. The table came from immunoSEQ multiplex PCR; TCRdb's copy has only in-frame clones and leaves some out. Altogether about 120,000 clones are present, roughly 90% being singletons, with the ten largest covering roughly 43%. The rearrangement links TRBV6-5 to TRBJ2-5; TRBD1 matches 11 bases. The receptor's source is a man aged 50 or older in good health. The specimen was blood. CDR3 region: CASSSFGTGGGETQYF. The CDR3 DNA is TGTGCCAGCAGTTCCTTTGGGACAGGGGGAGGAGAGACCCAGTACTTC.